This is a list of T cell receptor beta chains from one sample in a study of identical twins. TCRdb reprocessed the 5' RACE reads with MiXCR, giving one entry per CDR3 protein. The table shows around 1.7 million distinct CDR3 sequences, with about 31% occurring only once. The sample taken for sequencing was cord blood. These receptors were taken from a newborn girl in good health. Each CDR3 is given with its conserved first and last residue. A D gene is named only where the DNA matches it firmly. Rows may omit the clone size; those that give it use once, few, many or a size class.

J: TRBJ1-2; size: .; V: TRBV18; D: TRBD1; CDR3: CASSPNTGVGCTF; DNA: TGTGCCAGCTCACCAAACACAGGGGTTGGCTGCACCTTC
J: TRBJ2-1; size: .; V: TRBV2; D: .; CDR3: CASSGRFRGRGWYGEQFF; DNA: TGTGCCAGCAGTGGAAGGTTCCGGGGGCGGGGTTGGTACGGTGAGCAGTTCTTC
J: TRBJ1-6; size: .; V: TRBV10-3; D: .; CDR3: CAISESGSYNSPLHF; DNA: TGTGCCATCAGTGAGTCTGGCTCCTATAATTCACCCCTCCACTTT
J: TRBJ2-7; size: few; V: TRBV29-1; D: .; CDR3: CSVESGGPYEQYF; DNA: TGCAGCGTTGAATCCGGGGGGCCCTACGAGCAGTACTTC
J: TRBJ2-1; size: few; V: TRBV7-9; D: TRBD2; CDR3: CASSLGTSALHYNEQFF; DNA: TGTGCCAGCAGCTTAGGGACTAGCGCCCTCCACTACAATGAGCAGTTCTTC
J: TRBJ2-2; size: .; V: TRBV10-3; D: .; CDR3: CAISSNTGELFF; DNA: TGTGCCATCAGCTCCAACACCGGGGAGCTGTTTTTT
J: TRBJ2-5; size: few; V: TRBV12-3/TRBV12-4; D: TRBD1; CDR3: CASSLAGQGSVETQYF; DNA: TGTGCCAGCAGTTTAGCGGGACAGGGAAGCGTGGAGACCCAGTACTTC
J: TRBJ2-1; size: few; V: TRBV20-1; D: TRBD2; CDR3: CSARVSGGSLSYNEQFF; DNA: TGCAGTGCTAGAGTTAGCGGGGGGTCCCTGTCCTACAATGAGCAGTTCTTC
J: TRBJ2-1; size: .; V: TRBV29-1; D: TRBD1; CDR3: CSVAGTRTGANNEQFF; DNA: TGCAGCGTTGCGGGGACACGGACAGGGGCGAACAATGAGCAGTTCTTC
J: TRBJ2-3; size: .; V: TRBV27; D: .; CDR3: CASSFEGSATDTQYF; DNA: TGTGCCAGCAGTTTTGAAGGGTCAGCCACAGATACGCAGTATTTT
J: TRBJ2-2; size: few; V: TRBV9; D: .; CDR3: CASSTQIGGPNTGELFF; DNA: TGTGCCAGCAGCACCCAAATAGGAGGCCCGAACACCGGGGAGCTGTTTTTT
J: TRBJ2-1; size: .; V: TRBV12-5; D: .; CDR3: CASGLPFPGEQFF; DNA: TGTGCTAGTGGTTTGCCTTTTCCTGGTGAGCAGTTCTTC
J: TRBJ1-2; size: .; V: TRBV20-1; D: .; CDR3: CSAPNEGGLYGYTF; DNA: TGCAGTGCCCCGAACGAGGGGGGTCTCTATGGCTACACCTTC